These 23 T cell receptor beta chains share one sample of origin, sequenced in a study of T cells in Graves' hyperthyroidism and ophthalmopathy. RNA transcripts gave rise to amplified TCR beta CDR3 regions. The TCR CDR3 first-round RT-PCR relied on the HTBI primer set. TCRdb passed the multiplex PCR reads through MiXCR, listing each CDR3 protein once. The data hold nearly 600,000 distinct CDR3 sequences, with 14% observed a single time. The sample comprised blood. These receptors were collected from a woman aged 18-30 years with Graves' ophthalmopathy.

This clonotype was recorded many times. CDR3 nucleotides: TGTGCCAGCAGCTTAACCGGGAGCTCCTACGAGCAGTACTTC. Its protein product is CASSLTGSSYEQYF. The gene calls are TRBV7-3 and TRBJ2-7; D possibly corresponds to TRBD2 (6 bases). The CDR3 loop spans 14 amino acids. V was shortened by 0 bases and J by 0 bases, with 6 bases between the two germline ends. The germline V gene encodes CDR1 SGHTA and CDR2 FQGTGA.

This clonotype has just one count. V and J are TRBV6-1 and TRBJ2-3, with D possibly TRBD2 on 5 matching bases. V lost 0 bases and J lost 3, with 7 bases in between. Germline values: CDR1 MNHNS, CDR2 SASEGT. The CDR3 has 14 amino acids. CDR3 protein: CASSEASGTDTQYF. The CDR3, as DNA: TGTGCCAGCAGTGAAGCTTCGGGGACAGATACGCAGTATTTT.

The sample holds a few counts of this clonotype. Possible read error: a much larger clone is one base away. The V gene is TRBV18, the J gene TRBJ2-5; D gene unclear. The CDR3 is 13 amino acids. Germline CDR1 reads KGHSH; CDR2 reads LQKENI. In nucleotides, the CDR3 is TGTGCCAGCTCACCAGGAAATGAAGAGACCCAGCACTTC. Its translation is CASSPGNEETQHF.

This clonotype has at least ten counts. The V call is TRBV4-3, the J call TRBJ1-2, with D perhaps TRBD1 (5 bases). The length of the CDR3 is 15 residues. The germline V gene has CDR1 LGHNA and CDR2 YSLEER. Trimming cost V 4 bases and J 4 bases, with 16 bases left between them. The CDR3 spells CASSPGTTRSYGYTF. The CDR3, as DNA: TGCGCCAGCAGCCCGGGGACCACGAGGAGCTATGGCTACACCTTC.

The CDR3 DNA reads as TGTGCCAGCAGCTCAGCGGGGTTCACCTACAATGAGCAGTTCTTC. This translates into CASSSAGFTYNEQFF. The chain employs TRBV9 and TRBJ2-1; the match to TRBD2 covers 7 bases. J lost 2 bases, V lost 4 bases, and 6 bases had no gene match. CDR1 is SGDLS and CDR2 is YYNGEE in the germline V gene. The CDR3 covers 15 residues.

This clonotype has a count of ten or more. J is TRBJ1-5 and V is TRBV28; D gene unclear. Germline CDR1 and CDR2: MDHEN and SYDVKM. With 2 bases removed from V and 1 base from J, the gap between germline ends came to 6 bases. The CDR3 sequence is 14 residues long. CDR3 bases: TGTGCCAGCAGTTTACCACAGAGCAATCAGCCCCAGCATTTT. Its protein product is CASSLPQSNQPQHF.

The J gene is TRBJ1-6, the V gene TRBV18; D not certain. The CDR3 is 13 amino acids. Trimming cost V 2 bases and J 7 bases, with 6 bases left between them. Per germline, CDR1 KGHSH and CDR2 LQKENI. CDR3 coding DNA: TGTGCCAGCTCACCAGAGTGGAATTCACCCCTCCACTTT. The encoded protein is CASSPEWNSPLHF.

At least ten counts were recorded for this clonotype. The chain uses TRBV28 and TRBJ2-3; 16 nucleotides match TRBD2. The trim removed 5 bases at V and 1 base at J, leaving 12 bases unmatched. CDR1 and CDR2 from the germline V gene are MDHEN and SYDVKM. This CDR3 comprises 20 residues. In nucleotides, the CDR3 is TGTGCCAGCAGTACGGGCCCCGGGACTAGCGGGAGGGGCCGCACAGATACGCAGTATTTT. The encoded protein is CASSTGPGTSGRGRTDTQYF.

The V gene is TRBV24-1, the J gene TRBJ2-1, with D possibly called TRBD1 or TRBD2 (6 bases each). With 5 bases removed from V and 3 bases from J, the gap between germline ends came to 13 bases. The CDR3 contains 15 residues. Germline CDR1 and CDR2: KGHDR and SFDVKD. CDR3 protein: CATSVGAGLYNEQFF. In DNA form, the CDR3 reads TGTGCCACCAGTGTGGGGGCGGGACTCTACAATGAGCAGTTCTTC.

The gene calls are TRBV4-2 and TRBJ1-2; D call uncertain. Germline-derived CDR1 and CDR2 are LGHNA and YNFKEQ. The CDR3 covers 14 residues. Trimming left V 0 bases short and J 2 bases short, with 7 bases between. The CDR3 spells CASSQDPGNYGYTF. In nucleotides, the CDR3 is TGTGCCAGCAGCCAAGATCCTGGGAACTATGGCTACACCTTC.

CDR3 protein: CASSSNGHGYTF. The CDR3 nucleotides are TGTGCCAGCAGCTCCAATGGCCATGGCTACACCTTC. The J gene is TRBJ1-2, the V gene TRBV2; no firm D call. Trimming stripped 6 bases from V and 6 bases from J, with 11 bases between. This CDR3 region has 12 residues. The germline gives CDR1 SNHLY, CDR2 FYNNEI.

This clonotype turned up a few times. V is TRBV30 and J is TRBJ2-3, with 8 bases that match TRBD1. J gave up 6 bases and V 1 base, and 12 bases lay outside the gene matches. CDR1 is GTSNPN and CDR2 is SVGIG in the germline V gene (reference sequence). This CDR3 is built from 16 residues. The CDR3 spells CAWSAEDREILDTQYF. DNA of the CDR3: TGTGCCTGGAGTGCTGAGGACAGGGAGATTTTGGATACGCAGTATTTT.

The chain carries TRBV19 and TRBJ1-5; 10 bases are shared with TRBD1. Germline V gene lookup returns CDR1 LNHDA and CDR2 SQIVND (reference sequence). With 4 bases clipped from V and 3 bases from J, the junction kept 9 bases outside the gene matches. The CDR3 is 17 amino acids. The CDR3: CASSKPRTGGYNQPQHF. The CDR3 region has the DNA TGTGCCAGTAGTAAGCCCCGGACAGGGGGGTACAATCAGCCCCAGCATTTT.

Many counts were recorded for this clonotype. The chain has TRBV12-3 or TRBV12-4 and TRBJ2-7; TRBD2 matches at 8 bases. CDR3 length: 15 residues. Trimming removed 8 bases from V and 2 bases from J; junction bases left unmatched: 11. DNA of the CDR3: TGTGCCAGCCTGGCAGGGAGCGGGAGCGCCTACGAGCAGTACTTC. Protein product: CASLAGSGSAYEQYF.

The sample holds many counts of this clonotype. The rearrangement links TRBV7-9 to TRBJ1-1; D is uncertain. V shed 1 base and J shed 2 bases, with 5 bases lying between them. The CDR3 is 13 residues long. CDR1 SEHNR and CDR2 FQNEAQ come from the germline V gene (reference sequence). In DNA, the CDR3 is TGTGCCAGCAGCTTAGACAGCAACACTGAAGCTTTCTTT. The encoded protein is CASSLDSNTEAFF.

This clonotype was counted at least ten times. Germline is not matched at one junction end, which may reflect a read error. The V and J genes are TRBV30 and TRBJ2-3; weak D call: TRBD2 (6 bases). CDR1 and CDR2 from the germline V gene are GTSNPN and SVGIG (reference sequence). The CDR3 is made up of 16 amino acids. The CDR3 here is CAWSASWRESKDTQYF. The CDR3 DNA reads TGTGCCTGGAGTGCATCCTGGCGGGAAAGCAAAGATACGCAGTATTTT.

This clonotype was detected many times. This chain joins TRBV12-3 or TRBV12-4 and TRBJ2-7; 8 bases fit TRBD1. This CDR3 has 16 residues. J was trimmed by 3 bases and V by 0 bases; bases with no gene match: 7. CDR3: CASSLAVGTGNYEQYF. As DNA, the CDR3 is TGTGCCAGCAGTTTAGCGGTGGGGACAGGCAACTACGAGCAGTACTTC.

This clonotype was observed at least ten times. The V and J genes are TRBV28 and TRBJ1-2; no firm D call. V was clipped by 3 bases and J by 0 bases, with 23 bases between them. Germline V gives CDR1 MDHEN, CDR2 SYDVKM. The CDR3 runs to 19 residues. The CDR3 DNA sequence: TGTGCCAGCAGTTTTGGGTTTTGGGGTCCGAGCACCACTAACTATGGCTACACCTTC. Its translation: CASSFGFWGPSTTNYGYTF.

This clonotype was counted at least ten times. V and J are TRBV7-2 and TRBJ1-5; D remains ambiguous. The CDR3 consists of 13 residues. Trimming removed 5 bases at V and 3 bases at J, with 8 bases between. Germline values: CDR1 SGHTA, CDR2 FQGNSA. Here the CDR3 DNA reads TGTGCCAGCAGCCCCCGAGACAATCAGCCCCAGCATTTT. Protein sequence: CASSPRDNQPQHF. The full variable domain, in which reference TRBV7-2 and TRBJ1-5 provide the parts outside the CDR3, is GAGVSQSPSNKVTEKGKDVELRCDPISGHTALYWYRQSLGQGLEFLIYFQGNSAPDKSGLPSDRFSAERTGGSVSTLTIQRTQQEDSAVYLCASSPRDNQPQHFGDGTRLSIL.

This clonotype was detected only a few times. The chain combines TRBV30 with TRBJ2-1, with D perhaps TRBD1 or TRBD2 (5 bases each). In germline, CDR1 is GTSNPN, CDR2 SVGIG (reference sequence). The CDR3 sequence is 15 residues long. Trimming shortened V by 1 base and J by 10 bases, and 20 bases separated the two germline ends. As DNA, the CDR3 is TGTGCCTGGAGTGGGTTTCTGGCGGGTGGGGCGGAGCAGTTCTTC. Its translation is CAWSGFLAGGAEQFF.

In its sample, this clonotype was seen many times. The V gene is TRBV2, the J gene TRBJ1-5; TRBD1 matches at 8 bases. Unmatched junction bases numbered 5, after V lost 5 bases and J lost 5 bases. The CDR3 covers 14 residues. Germline loops: CDR1 SNHLY, CDR2 FYNNEI. The CDR3, as DNA: TGTGCCAGCAGTAACAGGGGGAGGGATCAGCCCCAGCATTTT. As protein: CASSNRGRDQPQHF.

This clonotype was picked up many times. This chain uses TRBV15 with TRBJ2-7; D is perhaps TRBD1 (5 bases). CDR3 size: 14 residues. The V end was cut by 1 base, the J end by 2 bases, with 9 bases between. CDR1 is LNHNV, CDR2 YYDKDF, per germline (reference sequence). The CDR3 coding sequence is TGTGCCACCAGCAGAGGCCAGGGAACCTACGAGCAGTACTTC. Its translation: CATSRGQGTYEQYF.

In its sample, this clonotype was seen many times. The chain joins TRBV28 to TRBJ1-2; the match to TRBD1 covers 8 bases. The germline CDR1 and CDR2 sequences are MDHEN and SYDVKM. The ends lost 5 bases at V and 9 bases at J; junction bases unmatched: 8. CDR3 length equals 13 residues. CDR3 protein: CASSVTGVKSYTF. CDR3 nucleotide sequence: TGTGCCAGCAGTGTGACAGGGGTAAAGAGCTACACCTTC.